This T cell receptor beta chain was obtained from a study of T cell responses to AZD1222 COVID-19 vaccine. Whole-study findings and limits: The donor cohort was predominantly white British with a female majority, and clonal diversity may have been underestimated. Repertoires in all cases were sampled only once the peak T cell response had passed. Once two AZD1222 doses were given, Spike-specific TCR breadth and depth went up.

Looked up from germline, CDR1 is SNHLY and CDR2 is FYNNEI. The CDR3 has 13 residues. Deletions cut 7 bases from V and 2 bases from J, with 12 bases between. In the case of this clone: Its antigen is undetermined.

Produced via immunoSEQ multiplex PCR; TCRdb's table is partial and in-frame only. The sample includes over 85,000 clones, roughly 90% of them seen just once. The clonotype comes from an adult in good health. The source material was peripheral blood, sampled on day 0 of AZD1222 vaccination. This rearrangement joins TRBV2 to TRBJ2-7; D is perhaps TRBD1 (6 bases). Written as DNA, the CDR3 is TGTGCCAGCACCAGGGACAAAGCCTACGAGCAGTACTTC. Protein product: CASTRDKAYEQYF.